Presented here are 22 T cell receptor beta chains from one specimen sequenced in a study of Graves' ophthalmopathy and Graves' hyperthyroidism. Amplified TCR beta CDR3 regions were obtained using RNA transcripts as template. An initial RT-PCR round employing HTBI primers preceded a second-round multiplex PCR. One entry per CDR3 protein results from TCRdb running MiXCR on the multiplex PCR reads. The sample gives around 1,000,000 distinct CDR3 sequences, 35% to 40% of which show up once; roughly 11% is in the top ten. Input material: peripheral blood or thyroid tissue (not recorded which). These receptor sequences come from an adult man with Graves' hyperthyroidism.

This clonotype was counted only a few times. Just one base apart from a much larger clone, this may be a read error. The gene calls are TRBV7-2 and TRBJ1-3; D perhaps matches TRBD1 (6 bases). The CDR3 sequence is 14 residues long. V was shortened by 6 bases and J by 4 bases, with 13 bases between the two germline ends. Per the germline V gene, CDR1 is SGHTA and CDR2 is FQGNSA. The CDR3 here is CASRPTGMGNTIYF. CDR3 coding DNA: TGTGCCAGCAGACCCACAGGGATGGGAAACACCATATATTTT.

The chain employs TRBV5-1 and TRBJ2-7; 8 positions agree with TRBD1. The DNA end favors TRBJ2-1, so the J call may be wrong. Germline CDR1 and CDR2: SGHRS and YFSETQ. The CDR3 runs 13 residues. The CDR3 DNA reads TGCGCCAGCGGCCCAACAGGGGGCAATGAGCAGTTCTTC. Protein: CASGPTGGNEQFF.

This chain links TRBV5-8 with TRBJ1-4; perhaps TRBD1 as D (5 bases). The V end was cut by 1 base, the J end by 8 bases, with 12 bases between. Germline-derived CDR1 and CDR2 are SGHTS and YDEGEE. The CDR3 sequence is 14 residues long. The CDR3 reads CASSLKGADEKLFF. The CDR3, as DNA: TGTGCCAGCAGCTTGAAAGGGGCCGACGAAAAACTGTTTTTT. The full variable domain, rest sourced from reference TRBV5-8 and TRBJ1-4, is EAGVTQSPTHLIKTRGQQATLRCSPISGHTSVYWYQQALGLGLQFLLWYDEGEERNRGNFPPRFSGRQFPNYSSELNVNALELEDSALYLCASSLKGADEKLFFGSGTQLSVL.

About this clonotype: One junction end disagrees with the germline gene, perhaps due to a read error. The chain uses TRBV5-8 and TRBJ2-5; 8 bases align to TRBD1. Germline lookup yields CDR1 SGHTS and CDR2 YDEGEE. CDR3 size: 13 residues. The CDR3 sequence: CASSYDRGKTQYF. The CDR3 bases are TGCGCCAGCAGCTACGACAGGGGAAAGACCCAATACTTC.

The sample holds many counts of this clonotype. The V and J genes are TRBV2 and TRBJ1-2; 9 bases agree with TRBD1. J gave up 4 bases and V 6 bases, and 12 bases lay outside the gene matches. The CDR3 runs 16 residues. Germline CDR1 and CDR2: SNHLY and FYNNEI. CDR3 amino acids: CASRDGTGRLGYGYTF. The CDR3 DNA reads TGTGCCAGCAGAGACGGGACAGGGCGCTTGGGCTATGGCTACACCTTC.

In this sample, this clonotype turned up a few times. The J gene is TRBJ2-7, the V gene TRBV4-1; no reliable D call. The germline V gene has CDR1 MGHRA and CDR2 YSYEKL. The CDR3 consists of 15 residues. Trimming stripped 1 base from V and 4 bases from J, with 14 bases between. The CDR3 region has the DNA TGCGCCAGCAGCCAAGTGTTTAAAGAAGAATACGAGCAGTACTTC. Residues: CASSQVFKEEYEQYF.

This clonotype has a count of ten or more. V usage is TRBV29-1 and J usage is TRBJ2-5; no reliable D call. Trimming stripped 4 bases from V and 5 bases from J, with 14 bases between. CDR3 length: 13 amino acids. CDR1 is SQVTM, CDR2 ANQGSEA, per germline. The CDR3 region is CSVGSFEGETQYF. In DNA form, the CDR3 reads TGCAGCGTTGGTTCCTTTGAAGGGGAGACCCAGTACTTC. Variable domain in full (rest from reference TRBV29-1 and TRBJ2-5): SAVISQKPSRDICQRGTSLTIQCQVDSQVTMMFWYRQQPGQSLTLIATANQGSEATYESGFVIDKFPISRPNLTFSTLTVSNMSPEDSSIYLCSVGSFEGETQYFGPGTRLLVL.

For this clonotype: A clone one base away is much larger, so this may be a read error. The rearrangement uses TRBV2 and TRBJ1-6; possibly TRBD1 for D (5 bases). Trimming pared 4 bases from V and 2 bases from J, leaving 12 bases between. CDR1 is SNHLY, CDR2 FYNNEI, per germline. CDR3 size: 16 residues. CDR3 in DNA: TGTGCCAGCAGTGTCGGGGGAGCCACCTATAATTCACCCCTCCACTTT. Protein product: CASSVGGATYNSPLHF.

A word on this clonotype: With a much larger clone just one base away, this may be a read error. CDR3 DNA sequence: TGTGCCAGCAGTTCCGTCGGACTAGCGGGAGTGGGTGAGCAGTACTTC. Translating it yields CASSSVGLAGVGEQYF. The chain joins TRBV12-3 or TRBV12-4 to TRBJ2-7; TRBD2 matches at 13 bases. V lost 4 bases and J lost 7; bases outside the gene matches: 10. There are 16 residues in the CDR3.

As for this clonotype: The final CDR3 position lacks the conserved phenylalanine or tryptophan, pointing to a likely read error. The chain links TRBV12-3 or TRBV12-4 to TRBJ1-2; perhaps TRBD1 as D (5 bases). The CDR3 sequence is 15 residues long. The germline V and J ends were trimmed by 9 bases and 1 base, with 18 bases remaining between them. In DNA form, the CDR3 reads TGTGCCAGTCGTCCAGGTTGGGGGGGTAACTATGGCTACACCCTC. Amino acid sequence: CASRPGWGGNYGYTL.

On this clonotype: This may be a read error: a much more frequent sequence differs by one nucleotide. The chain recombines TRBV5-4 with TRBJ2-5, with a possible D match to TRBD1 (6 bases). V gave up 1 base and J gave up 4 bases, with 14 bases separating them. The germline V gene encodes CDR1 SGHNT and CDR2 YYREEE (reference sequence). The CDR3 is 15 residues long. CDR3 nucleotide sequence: TGTGCCAGCAGCTTGTCCAGGGTAGGGGGAGAGACCCAGTACTTC. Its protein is CASSLSRVGGETQYF.

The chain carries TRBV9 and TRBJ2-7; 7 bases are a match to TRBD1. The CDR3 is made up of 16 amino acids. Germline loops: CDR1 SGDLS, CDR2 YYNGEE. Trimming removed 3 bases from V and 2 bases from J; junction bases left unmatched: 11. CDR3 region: CASSASLQGSAYEQYF. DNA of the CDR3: TGTGCCAGCAGCGCCTCGCTACAGGGGTCAGCCTACGAGCAGTACTTC.

CDR3 DNA: TGTGCCAGCAGCTTTGAGGCGGCCCCTGTCGAGACCCAGCATTTT. As protein: CASSFEAAPVETQHF. The J gene is TRBJ1-5, the V gene TRBV11-2; D is uncertain. CDR1 SGHAT and CDR2 FQNNGV come from the germline V gene. With 3 bases removed from V and 11 bases from J, the gap between germline ends came to 20 bases. The CDR3 is 15 amino acids.

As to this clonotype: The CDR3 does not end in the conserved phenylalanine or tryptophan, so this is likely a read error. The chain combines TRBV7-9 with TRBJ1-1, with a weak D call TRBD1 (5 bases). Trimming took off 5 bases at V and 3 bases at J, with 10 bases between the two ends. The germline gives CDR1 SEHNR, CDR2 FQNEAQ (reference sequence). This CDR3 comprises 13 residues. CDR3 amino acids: CASSAQGYTEAFL. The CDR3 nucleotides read TGTGCCAGCAGCGCTCAGGGATACACTGAAGCTTTCCTT.

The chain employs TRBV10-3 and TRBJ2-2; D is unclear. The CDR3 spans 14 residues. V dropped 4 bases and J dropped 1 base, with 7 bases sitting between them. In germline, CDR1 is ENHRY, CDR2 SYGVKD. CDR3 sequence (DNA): TGTGCCATCAGTGGGTCGGGGAACACCGGGGAGCTGTTTTTT. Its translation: CAISGSGNTGELFF.

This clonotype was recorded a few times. CDR3 amino acids: CSARLSGVESYNSPLHF. The DNA of the CDR3 is TGCAGTGCTAGATTAAGTGGGGTAGAGTCCTATAATTCACCCCTCCACTTT. The V call is TRBV20-1, the J call TRBJ1-6; D unresolved. The V end lost 2 bases, the J end lost 1 base, and 15 bases lay between the germline ends. Germline V gives CDR1 DFQATT, CDR2 SNEGSKA (reference sequence). The CDR3 has 17 residues.

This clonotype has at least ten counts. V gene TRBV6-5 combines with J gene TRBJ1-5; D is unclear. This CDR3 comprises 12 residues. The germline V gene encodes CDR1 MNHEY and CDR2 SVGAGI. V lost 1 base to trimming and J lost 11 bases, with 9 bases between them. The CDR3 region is CASSYLDEAQHF. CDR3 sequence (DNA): TGTGCCAGCAGTTACTTGGACGAAGCCCAGCATTTT.

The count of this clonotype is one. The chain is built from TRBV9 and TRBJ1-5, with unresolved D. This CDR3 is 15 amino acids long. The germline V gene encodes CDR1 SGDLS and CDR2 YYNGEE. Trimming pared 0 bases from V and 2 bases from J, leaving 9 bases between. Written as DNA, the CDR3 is TGTGCCAGCAGCGTAGACGGGGAGCGCAATCAGCCCCAGCATTTT. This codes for CASSVDGERNQPQHF.

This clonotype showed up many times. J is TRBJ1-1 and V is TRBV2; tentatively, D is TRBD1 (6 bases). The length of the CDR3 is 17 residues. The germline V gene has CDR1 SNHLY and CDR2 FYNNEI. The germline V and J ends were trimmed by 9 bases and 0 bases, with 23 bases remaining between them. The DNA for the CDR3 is TGTGCCAGTCTGTCAGGCCGAAAGGACAGCCTGAACACTGAAGCTTTCTTT. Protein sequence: CASLSGRKDSLNTEAFF.

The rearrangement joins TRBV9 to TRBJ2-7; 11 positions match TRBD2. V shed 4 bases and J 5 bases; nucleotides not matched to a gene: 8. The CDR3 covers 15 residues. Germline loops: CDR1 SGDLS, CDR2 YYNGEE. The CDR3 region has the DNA TGTGCCAGCAGCCCTAGCGGGAGGTTTAACAACGAGCAGTACTTC. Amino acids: CASSPSGRFNNEQYF.

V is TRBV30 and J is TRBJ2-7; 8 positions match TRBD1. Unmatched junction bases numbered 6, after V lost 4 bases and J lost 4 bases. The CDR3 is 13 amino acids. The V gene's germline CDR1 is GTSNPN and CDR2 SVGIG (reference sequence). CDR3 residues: CAWMRQGAYEQYF. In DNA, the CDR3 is TGTGCCTGGATGAGGCAGGGGGCTTACGAGCAGTACTTC. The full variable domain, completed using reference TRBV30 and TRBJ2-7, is SQTIHQWPATLVQPVGSPLSLECTVEGTSNPNLYWYRQAAGRGLQLLFYSVGIGQISSEVPQNLSASRPQDRQFILSSKKLLLSDSGFYLCAWMRQGAYEQYFGPGTRLTVT.

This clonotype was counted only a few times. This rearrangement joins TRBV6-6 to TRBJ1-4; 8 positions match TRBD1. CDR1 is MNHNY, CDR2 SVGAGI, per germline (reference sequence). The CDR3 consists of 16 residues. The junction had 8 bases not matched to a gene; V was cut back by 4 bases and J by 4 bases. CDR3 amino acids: CASSFGQGRGNEKLFF. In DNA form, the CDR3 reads TGTGCCAGCAGTTTCGGACAGGGTAGGGGTAATGAAAAACTGTTTTTT.